This section outlines one T cell receptor (beta chain) sequence together with its context. Antigen: not known. The sort gate was single viable CD3+CD4+CD8-CD45RO+ cells for memory CD4+ T cells. Total CD4+ T cells were enriched by CD4 positive selection. CDR3 length equals 13 residues. Germline assignment: CDR1 SGHRS and CDR2 YFSETQ. With 1 base removed from V and 4 bases from J, the gap between germline ends came to 9 bases. Sequencing was performed with immunoSEQ multiplex PCR; in TCRdb, only in-frame clones are kept and a portion is missing. The sample contains over 45,000 clones, around 80% of which appear only once. This entry is derived from a study of memory CD4+ T cells and cytomegalovirus serostatus. Study-level findings and limits: Suggested: most of the CMV-linked TCR signature lies in CD4+ memory cells.

The chain links TRBV5-1 to TRBJ2-7; maybe TRBD1 (5 bases). This receptor was identified in an adult in good health and CMV-seronegative. The sample comprised memory CD4+ T cells from blood. Written as DNA, the CDR3 is TGCGCCAGCAGCTTGTCTGACAGATACGAGCAGTACTTC. It codes for CASSLSDRYEQYF.